Listed here are 2 T cell receptor beta chains from one sample, sequenced in a study of T cell responses to AZD1222 COVID-19 vaccine (dated by TCRdb to about 2021). The intended sense of this specimen's time point label: baseline before first vaccination. The protocol used for the library was the immunoSEQ multiplex PCR assay. The clones in this table, taken by TCRdb from immuneACCESS, are in-frame only. Not every clone is retained; where verified, under half of the shortfall comes from an unresolved V gene, and the cause of the rest is unknown. The sample has 120,000 or so clones on record, roughly 88% of them singletons. Around 5.8% of the sample is taken by the ten largest. This specimen was peripheral blood, taken on day 0 of AZD1222 vaccination. These receptors came from an adult in good health.

The chain uses TRBV7-3 and TRBJ1-1; 11 positions agree with TRBD1. This CDR3 is 19 amino acids long. CDR1 and CDR2 from the germline V gene are SGHTA and FQGTGA. V lost 2 bases and J lost 0; bases outside the gene matches: 11. CDR3: CASSLGPLGTGGMNTEAFF. For the CDR3, the DNA is TGTGCCAGCAGCTTAGGCCCCCTGGGGACAGGGGGGATGAACACTGAAGCTTTCTTT.

The chain joins TRBV27 to TRBJ1-1, with D possibly TRBD1 on 5 matching bases. The CDR3 spans 15 residues. Looked up from germline, CDR1 is MNHEY and CDR2 is SMNVEV (reference sequence). V gave up 5 bases and J gave up 0 bases, with 13 bases separating them. This CDR3 is CASSPLQTVNTEAFF. DNA of the CDR3: TGTGCCAGCAGTCCCCTACAGACAGTGAACACTGAAGCTTTCTTT.